The clone carrying this T cell receptor (beta chain) was found many times. The target antigen is unknown. The method was immunoSEQ multiplex PCR; TCRdb's version includes in-frame clones alone and lacks a portion of them. The sample holds more than 50,000 clones, 45% to 65% seen once. The ends were cut back, 7 bases at V and 8 bases at J, with 17 bases in the middle. The CDR3 runs to 13 residues. Germline values: CDR1 MNHNS, CDR2 SASEGT. The data stem from a study of cytotoxic CD8 clonotypes in ibrutinib-treated CLL. Study findings and constraints: Clonality grew at ibrutinib response; at progression, it decreased back toward baseline. Public clonotypes were seen rarely and were contracted or stable on treatment.

The sequence came from a human donor with chronic lymphocytic leukemia. The chain links TRBV6-1 to TRBJ1-2; D is unclear. The source material was PBMCs, sampled after 12 months of ibrutinib treatment. CDR3 sequence (DNA): TGTGCCAGCAACCCCGGCCTTGCGGGAGGCTACACCTTC. Translation gives CASNPGLAGGYTF.